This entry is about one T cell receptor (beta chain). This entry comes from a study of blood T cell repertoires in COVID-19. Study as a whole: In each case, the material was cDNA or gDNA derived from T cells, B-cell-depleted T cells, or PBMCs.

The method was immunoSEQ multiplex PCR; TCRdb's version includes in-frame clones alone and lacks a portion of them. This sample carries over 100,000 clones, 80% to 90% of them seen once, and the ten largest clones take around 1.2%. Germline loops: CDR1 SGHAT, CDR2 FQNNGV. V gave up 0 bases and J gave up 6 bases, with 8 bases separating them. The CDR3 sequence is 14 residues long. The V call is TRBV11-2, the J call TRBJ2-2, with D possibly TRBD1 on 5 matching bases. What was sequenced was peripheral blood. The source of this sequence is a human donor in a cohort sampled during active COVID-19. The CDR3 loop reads CASSLEPGSGELFF. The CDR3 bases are TGTGCCAGCAGCTTAGAACCAGGGTCCGGGGAGCTGTTTTTT.